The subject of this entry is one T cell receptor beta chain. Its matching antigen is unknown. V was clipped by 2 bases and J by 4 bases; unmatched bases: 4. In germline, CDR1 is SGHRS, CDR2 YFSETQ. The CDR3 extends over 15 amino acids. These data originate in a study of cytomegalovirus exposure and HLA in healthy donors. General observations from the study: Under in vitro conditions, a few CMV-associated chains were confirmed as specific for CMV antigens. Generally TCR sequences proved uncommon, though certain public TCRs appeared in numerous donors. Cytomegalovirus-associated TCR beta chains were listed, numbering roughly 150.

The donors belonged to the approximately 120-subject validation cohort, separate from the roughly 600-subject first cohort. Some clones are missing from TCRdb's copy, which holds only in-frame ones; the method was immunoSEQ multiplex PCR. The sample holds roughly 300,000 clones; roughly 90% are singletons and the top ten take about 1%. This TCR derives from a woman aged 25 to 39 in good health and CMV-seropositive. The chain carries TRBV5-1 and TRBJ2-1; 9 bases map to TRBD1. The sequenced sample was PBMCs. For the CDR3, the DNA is TGCGCCAGCAGCTTAGGGACAGGGAATTACAATGAGCAGTTCTTC. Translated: CASSLGTGNYNEQFF.